This T cell receptor (beta chain) was sequenced in a study of cytomegalovirus exposure and HLA in healthy donors. This CDR3 has 14 residues. V was clipped by 0 bases and J by 2 bases, with 10 bases between them. CDR1 and CDR2 from the germline V gene are SQVTM and ANQGSEA. Both 60 Vbeta primers and 13 Jbeta primers went into the PCR. Assay used: immunoSEQ multiplex PCR; TCRdb lists only in-frame clones, some missing. The sample shows some 65,000 clones, over 50% of them seen only once. The material sequenced was PBMCs. The chain couples TRBV29-1 to TRBJ1-2; D gene unclear. The TCR was taken from a man younger than 40 in good health and CMV-seronegative. Here the CDR3 reads CSVEDPVRNYGYTF. CDR3 coding DNA: TGCAGCGTTGAAGATCCGGTCCGGAACTATGGCTACACCTTC.